The entry below describes one T cell receptor (beta chain). Its specificity is unknown. The CDR3 covers 14 residues. Germline CDR1 reads DFQATT; CDR2 reads SNEGSKA (reference sequence). V was clipped by 3 bases and J by 6 bases; unmatched bases: 6. The data were obtained in a study of blood T cells in healthy people across ages. Together with a sample-barcoded 5' primer, a J-beta primer mix was included in a second PCR lasting about 7 to 11 cycles. Each cDNA molecule was tagged by a template-switch adaptor that had 12 random nucleotides. Via MiXCR, TCRdb re-called the 5' RACE reads, giving one row per CDR3 protein. The sample has more than 1,400,000 distinct CDR3 sequences, 42% seen once. Each donor had approximately 10 milliliters of peripheral blood drawn. Findings and caveats of the study: In older individuals, TCR beta diversity per million T cells was lower, falling roughly linearly with age.

This TCR was recovered from a woman in her late teens or twenties in good health. Material: blood. V usage is TRBV20-1 and J usage is TRBJ2-1, with 9 bases fitting TRBD2. The CDR3 reads CSASGTSFSNEQFF. CDR3 DNA: TGCAGTGCTAGTGGGACTAGCTTTTCCAATGAGCAGTTCTTC.